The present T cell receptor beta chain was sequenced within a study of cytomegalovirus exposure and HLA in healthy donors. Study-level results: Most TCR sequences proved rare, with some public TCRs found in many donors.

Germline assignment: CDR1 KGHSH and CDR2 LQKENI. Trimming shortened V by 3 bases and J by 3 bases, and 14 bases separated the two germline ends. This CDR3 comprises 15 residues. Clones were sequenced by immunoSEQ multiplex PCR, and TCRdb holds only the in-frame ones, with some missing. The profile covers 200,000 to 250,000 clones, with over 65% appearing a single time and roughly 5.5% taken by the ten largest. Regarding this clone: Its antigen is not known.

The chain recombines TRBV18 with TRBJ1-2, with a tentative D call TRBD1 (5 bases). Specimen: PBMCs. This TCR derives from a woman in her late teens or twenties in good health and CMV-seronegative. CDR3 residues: CASSPTVSPDYGYTF. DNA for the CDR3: TGTGCCAGCTCACCGACAGTATCTCCGGACTATGGCTACACCTTC.